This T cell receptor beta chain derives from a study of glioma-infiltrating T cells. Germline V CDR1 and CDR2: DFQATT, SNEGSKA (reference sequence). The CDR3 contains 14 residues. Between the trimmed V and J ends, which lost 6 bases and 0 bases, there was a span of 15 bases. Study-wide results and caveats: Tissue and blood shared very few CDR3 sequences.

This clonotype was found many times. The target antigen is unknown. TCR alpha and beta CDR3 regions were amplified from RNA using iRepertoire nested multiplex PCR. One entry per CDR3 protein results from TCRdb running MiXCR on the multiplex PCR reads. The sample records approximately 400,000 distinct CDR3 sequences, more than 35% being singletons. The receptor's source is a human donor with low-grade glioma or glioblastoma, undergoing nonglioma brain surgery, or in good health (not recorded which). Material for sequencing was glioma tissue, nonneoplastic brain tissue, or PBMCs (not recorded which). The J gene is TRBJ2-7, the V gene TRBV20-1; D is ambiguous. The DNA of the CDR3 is TGCAGTGCCCGAGAAGCGACCTCCTCCTACGAGCAGTACTTC. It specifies CSAREATSSYEQYF.